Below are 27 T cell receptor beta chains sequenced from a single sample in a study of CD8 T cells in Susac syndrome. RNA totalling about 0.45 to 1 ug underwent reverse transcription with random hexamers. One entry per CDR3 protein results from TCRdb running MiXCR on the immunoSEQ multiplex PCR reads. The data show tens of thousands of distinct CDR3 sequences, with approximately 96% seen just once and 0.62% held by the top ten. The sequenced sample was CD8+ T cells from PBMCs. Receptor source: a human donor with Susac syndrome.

CDR3 in amino acids: CASSSDGGGIGNTIYF. In DNA form, the CDR3 reads TGTGCCAGCAGCTCCGACGGAGGGGGGATTGGAAACACCATATATTTT. The chain recombines TRBV13 with TRBJ1-3; D may be TRBD1 (6 bases). This CDR3 has 16 amino acids. The germline V gene has CDR1 PRHDT and CDR2 FYEKMQ (reference sequence). Deletions cut 4 bases from V and 3 bases from J, with 16 bases between.

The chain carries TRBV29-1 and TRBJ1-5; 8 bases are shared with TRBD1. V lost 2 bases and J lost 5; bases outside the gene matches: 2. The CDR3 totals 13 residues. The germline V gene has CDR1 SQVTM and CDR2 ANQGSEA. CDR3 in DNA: TGCAGCGTTGAAACAGGGGGTGATCAGCCCCAGCATTTT. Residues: CSVETGGDQPQHF.

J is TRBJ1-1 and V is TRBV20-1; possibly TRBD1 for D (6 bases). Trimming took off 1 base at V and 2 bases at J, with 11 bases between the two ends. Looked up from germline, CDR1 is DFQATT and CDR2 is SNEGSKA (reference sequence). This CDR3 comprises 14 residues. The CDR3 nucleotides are TGCAGTGCTAGAGTCGAGGGGGTCAACACTGAAGCTTTCTTT. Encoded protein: CSARVEGVNTEAFF.

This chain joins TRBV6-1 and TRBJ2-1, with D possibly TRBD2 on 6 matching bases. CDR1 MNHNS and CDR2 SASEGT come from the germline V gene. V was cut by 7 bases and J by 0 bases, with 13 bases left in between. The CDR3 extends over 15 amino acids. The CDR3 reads CASTGRGFSYNEQFF. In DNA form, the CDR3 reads TGTGCCAGCACGGGGCGGGGCTTCTCCTACAATGAGCAGTTCTTC.

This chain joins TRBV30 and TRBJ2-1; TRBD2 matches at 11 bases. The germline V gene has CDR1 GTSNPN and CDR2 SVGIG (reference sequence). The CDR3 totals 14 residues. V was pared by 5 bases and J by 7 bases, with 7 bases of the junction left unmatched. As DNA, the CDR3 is TGTGCCTGGGGGATTAGCGGGGGGGCAAATGAGCAGTTCTTC. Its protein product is CAWGISGGANEQFF. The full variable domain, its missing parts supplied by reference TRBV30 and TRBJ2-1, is SQTIHQWPATLVQPVGSPLSLECTVEGTSNPNLYWYRQAAGRGLQLLFYSVGIGQISSEVPQNLSASRPQDRQFILSSKKLLLSDSGFYLCAWGISGGANEQFFGPGTRLTVL.

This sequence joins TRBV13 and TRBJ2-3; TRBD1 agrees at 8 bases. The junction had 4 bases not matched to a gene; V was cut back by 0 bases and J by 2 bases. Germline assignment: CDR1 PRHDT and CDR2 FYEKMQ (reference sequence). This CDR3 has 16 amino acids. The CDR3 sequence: CASSLGPQGATDTQYF. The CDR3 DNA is TGTGCCAGCAGCTTAGGCCCGCAGGGGGCCACAGATACGCAGTATTTT. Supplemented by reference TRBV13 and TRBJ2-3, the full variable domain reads AAGVIQSPRHLIKEKRETATLKCYPIPRHDTVYWYQQGPGQDPQFLISFYEKMQSDKGSIPDRFSAQQFSDYHSELNMSSLELGDSALYFCASSLGPQGATDTQYFGPGTRLTVL.

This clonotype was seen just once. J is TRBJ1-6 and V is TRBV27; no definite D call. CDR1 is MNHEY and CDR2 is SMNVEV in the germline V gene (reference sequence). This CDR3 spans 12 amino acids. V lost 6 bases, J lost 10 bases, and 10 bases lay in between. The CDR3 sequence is CASSFRLSPLHF. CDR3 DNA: TGTGCCAGCAGCTTTAGATTATCACCCCTCCACTTT.

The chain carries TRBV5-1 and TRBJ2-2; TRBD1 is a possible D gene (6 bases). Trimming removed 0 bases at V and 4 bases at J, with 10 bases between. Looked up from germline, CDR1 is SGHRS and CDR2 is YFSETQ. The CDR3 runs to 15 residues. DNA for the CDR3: TGCGCCAGCAGCTTGGACCAGGGGATCACCGGGGAGCTGTTTTTT. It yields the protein CASSLDQGITGELFF.

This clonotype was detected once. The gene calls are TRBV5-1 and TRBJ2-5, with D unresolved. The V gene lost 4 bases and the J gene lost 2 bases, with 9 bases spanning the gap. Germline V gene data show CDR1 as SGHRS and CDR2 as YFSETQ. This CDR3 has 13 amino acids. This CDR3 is CASSPPVQETQYF. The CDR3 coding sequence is TGCGCCAGCAGCCCCCCGGTACAAGAGACCCAGTACTTC.

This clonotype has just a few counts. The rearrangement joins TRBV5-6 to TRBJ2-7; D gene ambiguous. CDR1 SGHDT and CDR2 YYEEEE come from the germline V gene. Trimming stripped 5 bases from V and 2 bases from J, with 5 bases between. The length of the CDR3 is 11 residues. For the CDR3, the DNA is TGTGCCAGCAGTTCTACCTACGAGCAGTACTTC. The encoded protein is CASSSTYEQYF.

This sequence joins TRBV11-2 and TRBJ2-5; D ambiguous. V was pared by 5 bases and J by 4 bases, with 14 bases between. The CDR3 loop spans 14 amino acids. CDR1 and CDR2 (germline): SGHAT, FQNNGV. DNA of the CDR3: TGTGCCAGCAGCCGAGCCCTATCCCGAGAGACCCAGTACTTC. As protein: CASSRALSRETQYF.

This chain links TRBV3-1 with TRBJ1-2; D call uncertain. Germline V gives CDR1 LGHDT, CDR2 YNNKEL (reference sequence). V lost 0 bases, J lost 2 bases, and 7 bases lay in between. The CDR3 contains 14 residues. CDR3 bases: TGTGCCAGCAGCCAAGAAGGGCAGAACTATGGCTACACCTTC. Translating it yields CASSQEGQNYGYTF.

The CDR3 nucleotides read TGTGCCACCAGCAGAGAACCGGAGAACACTGAAGCTTTCTTT. The encoded protein is CATSREPENTEAFF. The V and J genes are TRBV15 and TRBJ1-1; D ambiguous. The germline CDR1 and CDR2 sequences are LNHNV and YYDKDF (reference sequence). V lost 0 bases to trimming and J lost 1 base, with 6 bases between them. CDR3 length: 14 residues. Supplemented by reference TRBV15 and TRBJ1-1, the full variable domain reads DAMVIQNPRYQVTQFGKPVTLSCSQTLNHNVMYWYQQKSSQAPKLLFHYYDKDFNNEADTPDNFQSRRPNTSFCFLDIRSPGLGDTAMYLCATSREPENTEAFFGQGTRLTVV.

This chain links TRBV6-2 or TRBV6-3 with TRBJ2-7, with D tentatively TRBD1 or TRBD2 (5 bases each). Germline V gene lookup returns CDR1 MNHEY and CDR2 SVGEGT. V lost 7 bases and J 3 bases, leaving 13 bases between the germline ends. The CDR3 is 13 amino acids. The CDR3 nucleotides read TGTGCCAGCACCAAACGGGGCGGCTACGAGCAGTACTTC. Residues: CASTKRGGYEQYF.

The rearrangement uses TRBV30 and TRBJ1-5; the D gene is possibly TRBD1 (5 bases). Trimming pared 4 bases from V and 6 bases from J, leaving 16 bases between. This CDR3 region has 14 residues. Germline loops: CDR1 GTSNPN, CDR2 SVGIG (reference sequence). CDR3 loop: CAWNPTSGGQPQHF. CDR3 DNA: TGTGCCTGGAATCCAACCTCGGGGGGTCAGCCCCAGCATTTT.

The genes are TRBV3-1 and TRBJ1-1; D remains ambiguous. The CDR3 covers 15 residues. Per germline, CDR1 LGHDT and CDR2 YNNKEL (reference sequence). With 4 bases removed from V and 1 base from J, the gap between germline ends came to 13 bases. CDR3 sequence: CASSPGFRQNTEAFF. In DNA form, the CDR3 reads TGTGCCAGCAGCCCTGGATTCCGCCAGAACACTGAAGCTTTCTTT.

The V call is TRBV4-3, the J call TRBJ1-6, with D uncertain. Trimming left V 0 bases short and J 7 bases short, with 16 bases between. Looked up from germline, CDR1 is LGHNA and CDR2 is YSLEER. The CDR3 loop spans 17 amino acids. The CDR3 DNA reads TGCGCCAGCAGCCAAGATCTTCCGAGCAGGACCAATTCACCCCTCCACTTT. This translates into CASSQDLPSRTNSPLHF.

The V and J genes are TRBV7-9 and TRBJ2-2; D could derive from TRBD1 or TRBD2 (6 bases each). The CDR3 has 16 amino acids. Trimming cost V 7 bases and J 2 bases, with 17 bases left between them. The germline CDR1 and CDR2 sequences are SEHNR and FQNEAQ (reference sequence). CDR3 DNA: TGTGCCAGCATCCTCGGGGGCTCTCCTAACACCGGGGAGCTGTTTTTT. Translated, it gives CASILGGSPNTGELFF.

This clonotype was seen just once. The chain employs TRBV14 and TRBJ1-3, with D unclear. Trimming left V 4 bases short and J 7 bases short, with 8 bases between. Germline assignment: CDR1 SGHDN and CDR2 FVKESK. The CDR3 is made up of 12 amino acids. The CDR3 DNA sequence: TGTGCCAGCAGCCGTCTCCGGAACACCATATATTTT. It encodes CASSRLRNTIYF. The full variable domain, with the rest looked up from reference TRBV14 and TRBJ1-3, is EAGVTQFPSHSVIEKGQTVTLRCDPISGHDNLYWYRRVMGKEIKFLLHFVKESKQDESGMPNNRFLAERTGGTYSTLKVQPAELEDSGVYFCASSRLRNTIYFGEGSWLTVV.

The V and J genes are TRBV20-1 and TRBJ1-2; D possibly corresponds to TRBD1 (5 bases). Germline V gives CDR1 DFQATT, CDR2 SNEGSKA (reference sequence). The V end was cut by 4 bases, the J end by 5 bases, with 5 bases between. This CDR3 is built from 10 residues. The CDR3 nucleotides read TGCAGTGCTACAGGGTATGGCTACACCTTC. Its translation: CSATGYGYTF.

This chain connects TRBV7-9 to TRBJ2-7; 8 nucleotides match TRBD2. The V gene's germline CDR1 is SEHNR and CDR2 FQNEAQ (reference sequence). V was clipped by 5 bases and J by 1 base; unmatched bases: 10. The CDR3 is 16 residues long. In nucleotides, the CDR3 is TGTGCCAGCAGCCCCCTTGGCGGGGGGCCTTCCTACGAGCAGTACTTC. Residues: CASSPLGGGPSYEQYF.

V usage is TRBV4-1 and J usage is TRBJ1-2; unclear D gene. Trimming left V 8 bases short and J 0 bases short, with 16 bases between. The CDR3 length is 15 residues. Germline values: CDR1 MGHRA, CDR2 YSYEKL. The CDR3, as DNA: TGCGCCAGCCGTCCCGAGTTTAGGTCTAACTATGGCTACACCTTC. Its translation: CASRPEFRSNYGYTF.

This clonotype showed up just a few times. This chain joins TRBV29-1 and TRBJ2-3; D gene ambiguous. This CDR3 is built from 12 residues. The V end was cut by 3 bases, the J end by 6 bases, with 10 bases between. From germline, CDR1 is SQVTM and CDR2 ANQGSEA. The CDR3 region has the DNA TGCAGCGTTGATCTACGGGTGGATACGCAGTATTTT. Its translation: CSVDLRVDTQYF.

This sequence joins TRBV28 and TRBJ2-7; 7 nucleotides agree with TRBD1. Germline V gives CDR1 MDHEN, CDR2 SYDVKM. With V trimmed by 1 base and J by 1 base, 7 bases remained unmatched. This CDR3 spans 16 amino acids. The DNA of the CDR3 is TGTGCCAGCAGTTTATTCCAGGACAGGTCTTCCTACGAGCAGTACTTC. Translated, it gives CASSLFQDRSSYEQYF.

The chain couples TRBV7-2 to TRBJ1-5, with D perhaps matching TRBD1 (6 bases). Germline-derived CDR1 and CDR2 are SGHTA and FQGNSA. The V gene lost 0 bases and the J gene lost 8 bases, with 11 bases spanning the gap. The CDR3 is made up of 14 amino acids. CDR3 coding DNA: TGTGCCAGCAGCTTAGCGCAGGGGATCGAGCCCCAGCATTTT. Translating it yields CASSLAQGIEPQHF.

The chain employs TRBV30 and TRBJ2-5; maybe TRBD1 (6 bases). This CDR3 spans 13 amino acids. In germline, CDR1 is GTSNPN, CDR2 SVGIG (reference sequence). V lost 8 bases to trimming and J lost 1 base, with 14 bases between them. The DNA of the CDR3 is TGTGCCATGGTGGCAGGGGTCCAAGAGACCCAGTACTTC. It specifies CAMVAGVQETQYF.

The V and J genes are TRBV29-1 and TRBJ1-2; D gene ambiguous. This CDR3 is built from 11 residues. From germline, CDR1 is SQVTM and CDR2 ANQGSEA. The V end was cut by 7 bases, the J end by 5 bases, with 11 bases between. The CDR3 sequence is CSALTAYGYTF. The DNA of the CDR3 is TGCAGCGCCCTGACTGCATATGGCTACACCTTC. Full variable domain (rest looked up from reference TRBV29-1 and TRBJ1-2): SAVISQKPSRDICQRGTSLTIQCQVDSQVTMMFWYRQQPGQSLTLIATANQGSEATYESGFVIDKFPISRPNLTFSTLTVSNMSPEDSSIYLCSALTAYGYTFGSGTRLTVV.